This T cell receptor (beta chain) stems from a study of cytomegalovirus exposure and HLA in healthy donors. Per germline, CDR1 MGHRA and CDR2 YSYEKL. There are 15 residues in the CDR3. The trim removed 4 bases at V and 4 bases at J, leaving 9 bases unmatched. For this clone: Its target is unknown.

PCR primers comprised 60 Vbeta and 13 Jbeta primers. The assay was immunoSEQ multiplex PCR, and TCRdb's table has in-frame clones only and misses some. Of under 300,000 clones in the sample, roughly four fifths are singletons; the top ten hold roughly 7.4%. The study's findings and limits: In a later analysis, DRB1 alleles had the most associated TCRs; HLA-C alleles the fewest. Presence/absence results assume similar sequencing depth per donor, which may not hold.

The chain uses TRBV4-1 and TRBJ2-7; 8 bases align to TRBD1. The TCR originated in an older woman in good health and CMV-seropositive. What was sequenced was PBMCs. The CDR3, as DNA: TGCGCCAGCAGCCGCACGCAGGGGGCGCCTTACGAGCAGTACTTC. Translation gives CASSRTQGAPYEQYF.